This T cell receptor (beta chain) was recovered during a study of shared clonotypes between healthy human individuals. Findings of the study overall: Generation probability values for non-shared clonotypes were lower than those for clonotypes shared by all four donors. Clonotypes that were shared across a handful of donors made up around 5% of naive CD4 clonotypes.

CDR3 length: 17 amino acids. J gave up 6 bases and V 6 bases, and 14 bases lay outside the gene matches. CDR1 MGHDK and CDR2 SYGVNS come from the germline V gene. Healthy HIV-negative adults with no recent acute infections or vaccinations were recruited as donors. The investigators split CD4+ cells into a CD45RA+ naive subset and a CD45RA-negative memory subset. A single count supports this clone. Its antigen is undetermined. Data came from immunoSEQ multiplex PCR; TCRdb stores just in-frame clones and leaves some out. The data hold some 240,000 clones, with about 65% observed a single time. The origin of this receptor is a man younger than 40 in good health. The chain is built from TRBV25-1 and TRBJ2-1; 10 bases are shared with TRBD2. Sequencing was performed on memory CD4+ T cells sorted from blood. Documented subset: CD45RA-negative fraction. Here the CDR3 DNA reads TGTGCCAGCAGGCCAACATCTAGCGGGAGCGGATTCAATGAGCAGTTCTTC. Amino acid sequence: CASRPTSSGSGFNEQFF.